Shown below are 14 T cell receptor beta chains from a single sample sequenced in a study of T cells in Graves' hyperthyroidism and ophthalmopathy. RNA transcripts yielded amplified TCR beta CDR3 regions. An initial round of RT-PCR targeting the TCR CDR3 relied on the HTBI primer set. MiXCR was run by TCRdb on the multiplex PCR reads, yielding one entry per CDR3 protein. The sample includes fewer than 450,000 distinct CDR3 sequences, over 11% seen only once; the top ten take approximately 27%. Sequencing was performed on blood. These receptors originate from a man aged 45-65 years with Graves' ophthalmopathy.

Many counts were recorded for this clonotype. The gene calls are TRBV12-3 or TRBV12-4 and TRBJ1-6; 7 bases align to TRBD1. The CDR3 sequence is 14 residues long. The J segment lost 7 bases and the V segment lost 7 bases, leaving 7 bases of the junction unmatched. The CDR3 sequence is CASTFGTANSPLHF. The CDR3 nucleotides read TGTGCCAGCACTTTTGGGACAGCGAATTCACCCCTCCACTTT.

This rearrangement joins TRBV6-1 to TRBJ2-5, with D perhaps given as TRBD1 or TRBD2 (7 bases each). The CDR3 runs to 14 residues. The V gene's germline CDR1 is MNHNS and CDR2 SASEGT. V gave up 10 bases and J gave up 2 bases, with 17 bases separating them. CDR3 sequence (DNA): TGTGCCAACAGGGGCTCGCGGGGGCAAGAGACCCAGTACTTC. Amino acid sequence: CANRGSRGQETQYF.

There are many counts of this clonotype. The chain is built from TRBV5-1 and TRBJ2-1, with D possibly TRBD1 on 5 matching bases. Looked up from germline, CDR1 is SGHRS and CDR2 is YFSETQ. This CDR3 has 15 residues. With 0 bases removed from V and 3 bases from J, the gap between germline ends came to 10 bases. The CDR3 protein is CASSLVTGNYNEQFF. The CDR3, as DNA: TGCGCCAGCAGCTTGGTTACAGGAAACTACAATGAGCAGTTCTTC.

The rearrangement uses TRBV27 and TRBJ1-2; D not certain. The V and J ends lost 7 bases and 7 bases respectively, with 16 bases between them. This CDR3 region has 13 residues. Germline V lookup: CDR1 MNHEY, CDR2 SMNVEV (reference sequence). CDR3 nucleotides: TGTGCCAGCACTCGCCCAGGCGTGGGTGGCTACACCTTC. Translated: CASTRPGVGGYTF.

The V call is TRBV3-1, the J call TRBJ1-3; 8 nucleotides align to TRBD1. CDR3 length: 17 amino acids. Germline lookup yields CDR1 LGHDT and CDR2 YNNKEL (reference sequence). After removal of 3 bases from V and 0 bases from J, the junction contained 7 bases not matched to a gene. The CDR3 spells CASSHASTGASGNTIYF. The CDR3 DNA reads as TGTGCCAGCAGCCACGCTTCGACAGGGGCCTCTGGAAACACCATATATTTT.

This clonotype has a count of ten or more. The chain couples TRBV11-3 to TRBJ2-1, with a weak D call TRBD2 (7 bases). The CDR3 contains 14 residues. The germline V gene has CDR1 SGHNT and CDR2 YENEEA. Trimming stripped 5 bases from V and 8 bases from J, with 16 bases between. CDR3 coding DNA: TGTGCCAGCAGCCGCCGGGGGGCCTCCTATGAGCAGTTCTTC. This encodes CASSRRGASYEQFF.

The sample holds many counts of this clonotype. The chain combines TRBV20-1 with TRBJ2-7; D gene ambiguous. This CDR3 has 12 amino acids. Germline values: CDR1 DFQATT, CDR2 SNEGSKA (reference sequence). Trimming cost V 0 bases and J 5 bases, with 8 bases left between them. The CDR3 region is CSARDEGHEQYF. CDR3 sequence (DNA): TGCAGTGCTAGAGATGAAGGTCACGAGCAGTACTTC.

This clonotype came up many times. This sequence joins TRBV3-1 and TRBJ2-1; TRBD2 aligns across 12 bases. Germline values: CDR1 LGHDT, CDR2 YNNKEL (reference sequence). This CDR3 has 16 residues. The V segment lost 3 bases and the J segment 2 bases; nucleotides outside the gene matches: 2. CDR3 loop: CASSQLAGGPYNEQFF. Here the CDR3 DNA reads TGTGCCAGCAGCCAGCTAGCGGGAGGGCCCTACAATGAGCAGTTCTTC.

This clonotype was counted only a few times. The V call is TRBV20-1, the J call TRBJ2-3; D unclear. This CDR3 spans 15 amino acids. Germline assignment: CDR1 DFQATT and CDR2 SNEGSKA (reference sequence). V was trimmed by 0 bases and J by 0 bases, leaving 10 bases between them. The CDR3 DNA reads TGCAGTGCTAGAGATCGTCAGACTAGCACAGATACGCAGTATTTT. Protein sequence: CSARDRQTSTDTQYF.

The chain is built from TRBV5-1 and TRBJ2-7, with D uncertain. V gave up 5 bases and J gave up 3 bases, with 9 bases separating them. Germline CDR1 and CDR2: SGHRS and YFSETQ. The CDR3 totals 12 residues. CDR3 sequence: CASRNSGYEQYF. The DNA of the CDR3 is TGCGCCAGCAGAAACTCAGGCTACGAGCAGTACTTC.

The chain employs TRBV4-1 and TRBJ2-3, with D perhaps matching TRBD1 (6 bases). The V end lost 4 bases, the J end lost 3 bases, and 11 bases lay between the germline ends. This CDR3 is built from 14 residues. Germline lookup yields CDR1 MGHRA and CDR2 YSYEKL. CDR3 DNA: TGCGCCAGCAGCCGCGAGACAGGAACAGATACGCAGTATTTT. This codes for CASSRETGTDTQYF.

Worth noting for this clonotype: This sequence may be a read error, since a much larger clone differs from it by one base. V and J are TRBV20-1 and TRBJ1-3, with a possible D match to TRBD1 (5 bases). Germline lookup yields CDR1 DFQATT and CDR2 SNEGSKA (reference sequence). Trimming removed 6 bases from V and 8 bases from J, with 17 bases in between. The CDR3 spans 13 residues. The DNA for the CDR3 is TGCAGTGCCCACTCGGGGGATTTGGACACCATATATTTT. It translates to CSAHSGDLDTIYF.

This clonotype has a handful of counts. The chain joins TRBV7-9 to TRBJ2-7; 8 bases match TRBD1. V lost 5 bases, J lost 5 bases, and 14 bases stayed unmatched. The CDR3 covers 16 residues. Germline CDR1 is SEHNR and CDR2 is FQNEAQ (reference sequence). The CDR3 DNA reads TGTGCCAGCAGCCCCGATGCGACAGGGGTCCGGAACGAGCAGTACTTC. Protein product: CASSPDATGVRNEQYF. The variable domain in full, with the rest retrieved from reference TRBV7-9 and TRBJ2-7, is DTGVSQNPRHKITKRGQNVTFRCDPISEHNRLYWYRQTLGQGPEFLTYFQNEAQLEKSRLLSDRFSAERPKGSFSTLEIQRTEQGDSAMYLCASSPDATGVRNEQYFGPGTRLTVT.

The chain recombines TRBV28 with TRBJ2-7; D not resolved. The CDR3 is made up of 15 amino acids. Trimming cost V 5 bases and J 2 bases, with 16 bases left between them. Germline V gene data show CDR1 as MDHEN and CDR2 as SYDVKM. CDR3 in DNA: TGTGCCAGCAGTGACCTGAGCAGCCTCACCTACGAGCAGTACTTC. It yields the protein CASSDLSSLTYEQYF.